This TCR beta chain is drawn from a study of blood T cells in healthy people across ages. Study-level points and caveats: Diversity estimates from one million T cells were considered underestimates. Strongly correlated with naive T cell percentage was TCR beta diversity.

Alongside a J-beta primer mix, a sample-barcoded 5' primer served in a second PCR lasting roughly 7 to 11 cycles. In TCRdb, the 5' RACE reads were re-called with MiXCR into one record per CDR3 protein. The sample includes almost 1 million distinct CDR3 sequences, around 54% of them seen just once. Note on this clonotype: What it binds is unknown.

This CDR3 comprises 15 residues. Trimming took off 3 bases at V and 7 bases at J, with 16 bases between the two ends. Germline lookup yields CDR1 MDHEN and CDR2 SYDVKM. Material for sequencing was blood. The receptor comes from a woman aged 60-75 years in good health. The rearrangement links TRBV28 to TRBJ2-1; the D gene is possibly TRBD1 (6 bases). This CDR3 reads CASSFRTGNRNEQFF. The CDR3 nucleotides are TGTGCCAGCAGTTTCCGAACAGGGAACAGGAATGAGCAGTTCTTC.